This is a list of T cell receptor beta chains from one sample in a study of blood T cells in healthy people across ages. One entry per CDR3 protein, called by TCRdb with MiXCR from the 5' RACE reads. The sample carries fewer than 900,000 distinct CDR3 sequences, 35% to 45% recorded once. Sequenced material: blood. All receptors derive from a woman aged 60-75 years in good health. Each CDR3 is given with its conserved first and last residue. A D gene is named only where the DNA matches it firmly. Only some rows state a clone size, as once, few, many or a class for expanded clones.

D gene: TRBD2; V gene: TRBV30; J gene: TRBJ2-3; clone size: -; CDR3 DNA: TGTGCCTGGAGGACTAGCGGTGACACAGATACGCAGTATTTT; CDR3 protein: CAWRTSGDTDTQYF
D gene: TRBD1; V gene: TRBV7-2; J gene: TRBJ1-5; clone size: few; CDR3 DNA: TGTGCCAGCAGCTTAGGCCTGGACAGGACTGATCAGCCCCAGCATTTT; CDR3 protein: CASSLGLDRTDQPQHF
D gene: TRBD2; V gene: TRBV3-1; J gene: TRBJ2-5; clone size: -; CDR3 DNA: TGTGCCAGCAGCCAGACTAACGGGAGGATGGAGACCCAGTACTTC; CDR3 protein: CASSQTNGRMETQYF
D gene: TRBD1; V gene: TRBV20-1; J gene: TRBJ2-7; clone size: -; CDR3 DNA: TGCAGTGCCTTAAGAAACAGGGGGGAAGGGGGATCTACAGCGATCAATGAGCAGTACTTC; CDR3 protein: CSALRNRGEGGSTAINEQYF
D gene: -; V gene: TRBV18; J gene: TRBJ2-3; clone size: few; CDR3 DNA: TGTGCCAGCTCACCACAACTTTCAGATACGCAGTATTTT; CDR3 protein: CASSPQLSDTQYF
D gene: -; V gene: TRBV10-3; J gene: TRBJ1-6; clone size: few; CDR3 DNA: TGTGCCATCAGTGAGTCGAGCCAGGCGGTACCCCTCCACTTT; CDR3 protein: CAISESSQAVPLHF
D gene: TRBD2; V gene: TRBV6-5; J gene: TRBJ2-5; clone size: -; CDR3 DNA: TGTGCCAGCAGTTACGGGCTAGCGGGGGCAGATGAGACCCAGTACTTC; CDR3 protein: CASSYGLAGADETQYF
D gene: -; V gene: TRBV24-1; J gene: TRBJ2-6; clone size: -; CDR3 DNA: TGTGCCACCAGTGAGGGGGATTATGGGGCCAACGTCCTGACTTTC; CDR3 protein: CATSEGDYGANVLTF
D gene: -; V gene: TRBV4-3; J gene: TRBJ1-5; clone size: -; CDR3 DNA: TGCGCCAGCAGCCAAGTACTGGGGGACGGTCAGCCCCAGCATTTT; CDR3 protein: CASSQVLGDGQPQHF
D gene: -; V gene: TRBV10-3; J gene: TRBJ2-3; clone size: -; CDR3 DNA: TGTGCCATCTCCGGCGGGGGCACAGATACGCAGTATTTT; CDR3 protein: CAISGGGTDTQYF
D gene: -; V gene: TRBV27; J gene: TRBJ2-5; clone size: -; CDR3 DNA: TGTGCCAGCAGTCCCCGACAGAGGCCCTACAATGAGCAGTACTTC; CDR3 protein: CASSPRQRPYNEQYF
D gene: -; V gene: TRBV6-2/TRBV6-3; J gene: TRBJ2-3; clone size: -; CDR3 DNA: TGTGCCAGCAGTTTCGGGCGGGACTTTCGGTATTTT; CDR3 protein: CASSFGRDFRYF
D gene: -; V gene: TRBV7-3; J gene: TRBJ2-3; clone size: once; CDR3 DNA: TGTGCCAGCAGCTCGACCCGAGGGGACACAGATACGCAGTATTTT; CDR3 protein: CASSSTRGDTDTQYF
D gene: -; V gene: TRBV10-3; J gene: TRBJ1-1; clone size: -; CDR3 DNA: TGTGCCATCAGTGACGACAGGAACACTGAAGCTTTCTTT; CDR3 protein: CAISDDRNTEAFF
D gene: -; V gene: TRBV12-3/TRBV12-4; J gene: TRBJ2-1; clone size: few; CDR3 DNA: TGTGCCAGCGGACTGGAAGGAGGGTCCTACAATGAGCAGTTCTTC; CDR3 protein: CASGLEGGSYNEQFF
D gene: TRBD2; V gene: TRBV27; J gene: TRBJ2-7; clone size: -; CDR3 DNA: TGTGCCAGCACCCAGGGGACTAGCGGAACCTACGAGCAGTACTTC; CDR3 protein: CASTQGTSGTYEQYF
D gene: TRBD2; V gene: TRBV28; J gene: TRBJ2-1; clone size: few; CDR3 DNA: TGTGCCAGCAGTTTAGCCGGGACTAGTCACAATGAGCAGTTCTTC; CDR3 protein: CASSLAGTSHNEQFF
D gene: TRBD2; V gene: TRBV10-1; J gene: TRBJ2-5; clone size: few; CDR3 DNA: TGCGCCAGCGCCCTCGGAGGCGGACTAGCGGGGGCGCAGTACTTC; CDR3 protein: CASALGGGLAGAQYF